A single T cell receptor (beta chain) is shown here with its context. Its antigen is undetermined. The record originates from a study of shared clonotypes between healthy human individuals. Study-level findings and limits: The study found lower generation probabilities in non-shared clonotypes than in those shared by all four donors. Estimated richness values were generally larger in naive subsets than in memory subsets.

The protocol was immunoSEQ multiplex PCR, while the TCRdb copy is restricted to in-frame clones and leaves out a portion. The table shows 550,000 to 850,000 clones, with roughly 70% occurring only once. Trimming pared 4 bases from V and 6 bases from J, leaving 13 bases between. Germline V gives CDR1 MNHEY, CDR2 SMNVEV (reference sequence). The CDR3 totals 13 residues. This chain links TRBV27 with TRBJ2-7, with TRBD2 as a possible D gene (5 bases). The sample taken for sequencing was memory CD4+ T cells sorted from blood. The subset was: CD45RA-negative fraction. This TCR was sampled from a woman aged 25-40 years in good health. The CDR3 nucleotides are TGTGCCAGCAGTTCCCTAACTAGGAGCGAGCAGTACTTC. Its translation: CASSSLTRSEQYF.